This T cell receptor beta chain originates from a study of T cell responses to AZD1222 COVID-19 vaccine. TCRdb's table, derived via immunoSEQ multiplex PCR, lists solely in-frame clones and lacks some. The sample consists of 95,000 to 150,000 clones, roughly 86% of them appearing once. Between the trimmed V and J ends, which lost 2 bases and 6 bases, there was a span of 11 bases. The CDR3 runs 13 residues. Per the germline V gene, CDR1 is SGHRS and CDR2 is YFSETQ. The clonotype originates from an adult who received the AZD1222 COVID-19 vaccine. This sequence joins TRBV5-1 and TRBJ1-2; D possibly corresponds to TRBD1 (6 bases). This sample comprised peripheral blood, obtained 28 days after the second AZD1222 dose. Here the CDR3 reads CASSLQGRDGYTF. Written as DNA, the CDR3 is TGCGCCAGCAGCTTACAGGGCCGGGATGGCTACACCTTC.